This record covers a single TCR beta chain. The entry originates in a study of T cell responses to AZD1222 COVID-19 vaccine. Germline values: CDR1 MNHNY, CDR2 SVGAGI (reference sequence). V was trimmed by 2 bases and J by 6 bases, leaving 13 bases between them. CDR3 length: 14 residues. The data were produced by immunoSEQ multiplex PCR, yet TCRdb's version contains in-frame clones alone and is incomplete. This sample has under 95,000 clones, with over 85% found just once. Sample: peripheral blood, taken on day 0 of AZD1222 vaccination. The genes are TRBV6-6 and TRBJ1-1, with TRBD1 as a possible D gene (6 bases). This TCR was sampled from an adult in good health. The CDR3 nucleotides read TGTGCCAGCAGTTACACTGGGGGGCTTGCTGAAGCTTTCTTT. As protein: CASSYTGGLAEAFF.